This T cell receptor beta chain was sequenced during a study of T cells in Graves' hyperthyroidism and ophthalmopathy. Study details: Peripheral blood was collected at initial diagnosis, before any treatment.

Trimming stripped 2 bases from V and 10 bases from J, with 18 bases between. This CDR3 spans 16 amino acids. Germline V gene data show CDR1 as SGHTA and CDR2 as FQGNSA. Template material for amplifying TCR beta CDR3 regions consisted of RNA transcripts. HTBI primers drove first-round RT-PCR of the TCR CDR3. Each CDR3 protein is one row after TCRdb ran MiXCR on the multiplex PCR reads. Of under 450,000 distinct CDR3 sequences listed, approximately 15% are singletons. Patients with uncontrolled infections, other autoimmune diseases, pregnancy or lactation were excluded. This sequence joins TRBV7-2 and TRBJ2-6, with a weak D call TRBD1 (8 bases). Sequenced sample: blood. The origin of this receptor is a man aged 30 to 39 with Graves' hyperthyroidism that later progressed to Graves' ophthalmopathy. Written as DNA, the CDR3 is TGTGCCAGCAGCTTAAGCGGGACAGGTGGGACAAACGTCCTGACTTTC. Its translation: CASSLSGTGGTNVLTF.